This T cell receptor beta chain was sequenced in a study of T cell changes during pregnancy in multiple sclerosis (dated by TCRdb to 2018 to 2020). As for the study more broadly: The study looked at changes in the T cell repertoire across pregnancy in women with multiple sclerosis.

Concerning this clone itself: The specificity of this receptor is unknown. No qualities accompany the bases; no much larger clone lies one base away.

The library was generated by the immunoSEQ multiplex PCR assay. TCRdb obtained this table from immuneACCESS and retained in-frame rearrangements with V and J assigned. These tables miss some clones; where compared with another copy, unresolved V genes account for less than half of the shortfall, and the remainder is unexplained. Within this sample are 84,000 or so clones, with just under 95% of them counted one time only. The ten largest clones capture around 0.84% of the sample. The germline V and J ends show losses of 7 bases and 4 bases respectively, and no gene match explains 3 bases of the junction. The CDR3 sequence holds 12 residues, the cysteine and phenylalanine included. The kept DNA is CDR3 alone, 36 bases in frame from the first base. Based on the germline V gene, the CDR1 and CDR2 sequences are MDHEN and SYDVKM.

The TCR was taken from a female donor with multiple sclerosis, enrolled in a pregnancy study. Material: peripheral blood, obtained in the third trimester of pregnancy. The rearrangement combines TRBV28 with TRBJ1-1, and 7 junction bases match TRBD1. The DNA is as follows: TGTGCCAGCACTGACAGGGTCACTGAAGCTTTCTTT. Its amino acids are CASTDRVTEAFF.